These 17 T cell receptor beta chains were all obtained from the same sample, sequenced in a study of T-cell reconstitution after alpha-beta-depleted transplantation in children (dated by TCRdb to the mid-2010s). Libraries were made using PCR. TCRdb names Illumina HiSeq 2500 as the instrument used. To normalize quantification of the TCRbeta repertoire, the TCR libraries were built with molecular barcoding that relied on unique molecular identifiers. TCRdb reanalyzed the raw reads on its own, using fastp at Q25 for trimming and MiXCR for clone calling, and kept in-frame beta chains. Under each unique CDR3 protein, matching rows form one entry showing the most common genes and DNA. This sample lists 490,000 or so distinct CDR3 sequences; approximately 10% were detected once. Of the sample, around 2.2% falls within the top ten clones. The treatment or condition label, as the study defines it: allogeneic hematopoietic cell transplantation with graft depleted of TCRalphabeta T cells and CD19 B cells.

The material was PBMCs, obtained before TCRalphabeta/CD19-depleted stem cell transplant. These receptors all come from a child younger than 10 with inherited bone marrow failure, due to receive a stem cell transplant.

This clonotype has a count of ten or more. CDR3 loop: CAISESTGAKEQYF. DNA of the CDR3: TGTGCCATCAGTGAGTCCACGGGAGCTAAGGAGCAGTACTTC. The V and J genes are TRBV10-3 and TRBJ2-7; tentative D call: TRBD2 (6 bases). V shed 0 bases and J shed 7 bases, with 13 bases lying between them. Germline CDR1 and CDR2: ENHRY and SYGVKD. This CDR3 has 14 amino acids.

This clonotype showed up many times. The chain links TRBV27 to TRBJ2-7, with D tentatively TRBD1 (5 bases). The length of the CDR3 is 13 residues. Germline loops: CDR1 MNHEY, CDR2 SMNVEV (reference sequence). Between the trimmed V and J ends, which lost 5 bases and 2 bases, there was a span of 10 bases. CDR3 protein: CASSTRQTYEQYF. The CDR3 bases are TGTGCCAGCAGTACTCGACAGACCTACGAGCAGTACTTC.

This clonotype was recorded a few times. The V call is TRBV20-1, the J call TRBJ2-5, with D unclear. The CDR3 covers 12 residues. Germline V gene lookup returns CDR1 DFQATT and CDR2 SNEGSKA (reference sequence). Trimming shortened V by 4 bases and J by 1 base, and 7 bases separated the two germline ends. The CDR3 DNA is TGCAGTGCTATCTGGAGCCAAGAGACCCAGTACTTC. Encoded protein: CSAIWSQETQYF.

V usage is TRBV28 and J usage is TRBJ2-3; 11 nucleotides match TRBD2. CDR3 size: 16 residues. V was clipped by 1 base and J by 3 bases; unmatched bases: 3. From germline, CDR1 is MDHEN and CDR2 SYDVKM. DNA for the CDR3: TGTGCCAGCAGTTTATTGGCTAGCGGGAGGACAGATACGCAGTATTTT. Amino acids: CASSLLASGRTDTQYF.

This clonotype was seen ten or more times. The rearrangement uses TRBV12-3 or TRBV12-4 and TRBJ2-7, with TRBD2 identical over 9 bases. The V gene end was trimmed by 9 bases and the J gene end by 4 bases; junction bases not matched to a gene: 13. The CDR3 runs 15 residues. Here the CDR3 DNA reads TGTGCCAGGATACTAGAGGGCGGGAGGGTGTACGAGCAGTACTTC. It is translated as CARILEGGRVYEQYF.

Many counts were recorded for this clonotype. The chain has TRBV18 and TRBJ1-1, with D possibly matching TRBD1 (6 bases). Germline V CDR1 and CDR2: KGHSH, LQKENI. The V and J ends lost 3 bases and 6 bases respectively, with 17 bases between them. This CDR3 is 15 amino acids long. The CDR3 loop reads CASSPSGTPIAEAFF. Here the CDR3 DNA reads TGTGCCAGCTCACCTTCCGGGACACCTATAGCTGAAGCTTTCTTT.

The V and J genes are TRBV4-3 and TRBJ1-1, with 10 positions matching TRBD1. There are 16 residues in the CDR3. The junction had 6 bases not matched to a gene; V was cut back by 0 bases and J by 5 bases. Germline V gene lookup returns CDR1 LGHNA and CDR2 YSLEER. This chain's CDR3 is CASSQERQGAITEAFF. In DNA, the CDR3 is TGCGCCAGCAGCCAAGAACGACAGGGGGCGATAACTGAAGCTTTCTTT.

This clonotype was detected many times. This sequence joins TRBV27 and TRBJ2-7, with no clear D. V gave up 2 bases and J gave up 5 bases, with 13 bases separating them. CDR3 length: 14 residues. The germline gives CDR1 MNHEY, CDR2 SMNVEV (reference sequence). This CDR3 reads CASSLDLGVDEQYF. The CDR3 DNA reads TGTGCCAGCAGTTTAGATCTAGGAGTAGACGAGCAGTACTTC.

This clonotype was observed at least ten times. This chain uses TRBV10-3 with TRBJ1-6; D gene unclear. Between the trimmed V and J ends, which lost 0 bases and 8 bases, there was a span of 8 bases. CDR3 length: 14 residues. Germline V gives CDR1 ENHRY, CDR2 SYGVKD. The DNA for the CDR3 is TGTGCCATCAGTGAGTCGCCCCTGGATTCACCCCTCCACTTT. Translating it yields CAISESPLDSPLHF.

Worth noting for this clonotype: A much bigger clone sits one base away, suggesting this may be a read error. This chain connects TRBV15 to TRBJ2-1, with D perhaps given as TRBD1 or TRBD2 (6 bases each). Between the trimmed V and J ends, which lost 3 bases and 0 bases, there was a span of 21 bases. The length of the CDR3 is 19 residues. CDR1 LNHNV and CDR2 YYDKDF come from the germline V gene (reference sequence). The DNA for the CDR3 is TGTGCCACCAGCAGGGGGTTCGGAGGGGGAACCTCCTCCTACAATGAGCAGTTCTTC. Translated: CATSRGFGGGTSSYNEQFF.

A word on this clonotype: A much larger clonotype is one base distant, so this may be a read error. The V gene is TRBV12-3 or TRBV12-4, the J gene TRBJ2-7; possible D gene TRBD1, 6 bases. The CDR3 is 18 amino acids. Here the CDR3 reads CASSFGTPGTRYSYQQYF. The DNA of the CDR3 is TGTGCCAGCAGTTTCGGTACCCCTGGGACAAGATATTCCTACCAGCAGTACTTC.

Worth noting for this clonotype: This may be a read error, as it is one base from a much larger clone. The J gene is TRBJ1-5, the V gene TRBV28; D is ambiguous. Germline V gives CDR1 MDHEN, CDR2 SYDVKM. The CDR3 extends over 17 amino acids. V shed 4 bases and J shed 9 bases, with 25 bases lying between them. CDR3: CASSSPRVQCPRTPQHF. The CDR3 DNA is TGTGCCAGCAGTTCACCAAGGGTACAGTGCCCTCGGACGCCCCAGCATTTT.

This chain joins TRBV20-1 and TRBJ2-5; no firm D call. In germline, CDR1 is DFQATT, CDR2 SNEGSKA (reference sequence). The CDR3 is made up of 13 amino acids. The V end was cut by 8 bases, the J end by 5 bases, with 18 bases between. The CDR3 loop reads CSTASSVVETQYF. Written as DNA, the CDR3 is TGCAGTACCGCCTCGTCGGTGGTGGAGACCCAGTACTTC.

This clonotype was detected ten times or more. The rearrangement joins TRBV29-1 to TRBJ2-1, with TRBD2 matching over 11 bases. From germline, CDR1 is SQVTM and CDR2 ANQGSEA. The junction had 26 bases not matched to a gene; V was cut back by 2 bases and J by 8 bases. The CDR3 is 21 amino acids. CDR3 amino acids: CSVEILQSLAGVSRRLDEQFF. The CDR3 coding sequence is TGCAGCGTTGAAATCCTCCAGTCACTAGCGGGAGTAAGTAGGCGCCTGGATGAGCAGTTCTTC.

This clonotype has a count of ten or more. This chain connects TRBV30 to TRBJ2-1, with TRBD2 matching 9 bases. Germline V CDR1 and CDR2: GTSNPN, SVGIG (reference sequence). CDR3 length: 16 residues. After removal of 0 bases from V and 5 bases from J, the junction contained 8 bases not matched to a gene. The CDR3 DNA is TGTGCCTGGAGTGTACTTAGGACTAGCGTAGACAATGAGCAGTTCTTC. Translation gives CAWSVLRTSVDNEQFF.

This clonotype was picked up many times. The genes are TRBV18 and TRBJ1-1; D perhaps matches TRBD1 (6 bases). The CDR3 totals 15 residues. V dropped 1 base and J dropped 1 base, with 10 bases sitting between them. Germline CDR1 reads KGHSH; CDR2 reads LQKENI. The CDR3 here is CASSPLAGENTEAFF. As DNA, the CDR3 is TGTGCCAGCTCACCACTTGCAGGGGAGAACACTGAAGCTTTCTTT.

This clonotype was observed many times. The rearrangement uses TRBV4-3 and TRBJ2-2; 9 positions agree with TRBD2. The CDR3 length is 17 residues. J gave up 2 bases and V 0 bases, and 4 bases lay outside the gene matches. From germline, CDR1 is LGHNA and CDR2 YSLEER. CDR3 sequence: CASSQELAGANTGELFF. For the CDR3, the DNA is TGCGCCAGCAGCCAAGAGTTAGCGGGAGCTAACACCGGGGAGCTGTTTTTT.